This T cell receptor (beta chain) was found in a study of blood T cell repertoires in COVID-19. Study-wide background: Italy, Spain and the United States were the sources of the convalescent and acute COVID-19 samples. PBMCs, B-cell-depleted T cells, or T cells were the source of the cDNA or gDNA that made up the material.

Residents of 20 to 25 US areas, aged roughly 18 to 95 years, made up the participants. Authors' processing steps: Nucleated cell number was recorded as an estimate derived from reference gene primer amplification. Clones were sequenced by immunoSEQ multiplex PCR, and TCRdb holds only the in-frame ones, with some missing. The DNA was the basis for D and trimming; V, J and clone size are from that table. The table shows 200,000 to 250,000 clones, with approximately 83% occurring only once. Germline-derived CDR1 and CDR2 are SGHAT and FQDESV (reference sequence). Deletions cut 2 bases from V and 6 bases from J, with 10 bases between. The CDR3 has 13 amino acids.

This chain uses TRBV11-1 with TRBJ1-2, with D possibly TRBD1 on 5 matching bases. Sequenced material: PBMCs or T cells enriched from blood (not recorded which). This sequence was found in a middle-aged woman with acute COVID-19. The CDR3 region has the DNA TGTGCCAGCAGCTTATCGGAGGGGAATGGCTACACCTTC. It encodes CASSLSEGNGYTF. The full variable domain, rest sourced from reference TRBV11-1 and TRBJ1-2, is EAEVAQSPRYKITEKSQAVAFWCDPISGHATLYWYRQILGQGPELLVQFQDESVVDDSQLPKDRFSAERLKGVDSTLKIQPAELGDSAMYLCASSLSEGNGYTFGSGTRLTVV.